What follows is one TCR beta chain and its context. The entry originates in a study of blood T cell repertoires in COVID-19. Study-level background: Collection of acute and convalescent COVID-19 samples took place in the United States, Italy and Spain.

Researchers sorted participants into cohorts using their self-reported clinical history. The table came from immunoSEQ multiplex PCR; TCRdb's copy has only in-frame clones and leaves some out. The repertoire has around 270,000 clones, over 75% of them found once; the top ten carry approximately 4.2%. The TCR sequence derives from a young woman who had recovered from COVID-19. The sample taken for sequencing was PBMCs or T cells enriched from blood (not recorded which).

The DNA of the CDR3 is TGTGCCAGCAGTACCTCAGGGAGGAGCTCTGGAAACACCATATATTTT. Translation: CASSTSGRSSGNTIYF. The chain employs TRBV7-6 and TRBJ1-3; D perhaps matches TRBD1 (5 bases). The germline V gene encodes CDR1 SGHVS and CDR2 FNYEAQ. This CDR3 spans 16 amino acids. The V and J ends lost 6 bases and 0 bases respectively, with 15 bases between them.